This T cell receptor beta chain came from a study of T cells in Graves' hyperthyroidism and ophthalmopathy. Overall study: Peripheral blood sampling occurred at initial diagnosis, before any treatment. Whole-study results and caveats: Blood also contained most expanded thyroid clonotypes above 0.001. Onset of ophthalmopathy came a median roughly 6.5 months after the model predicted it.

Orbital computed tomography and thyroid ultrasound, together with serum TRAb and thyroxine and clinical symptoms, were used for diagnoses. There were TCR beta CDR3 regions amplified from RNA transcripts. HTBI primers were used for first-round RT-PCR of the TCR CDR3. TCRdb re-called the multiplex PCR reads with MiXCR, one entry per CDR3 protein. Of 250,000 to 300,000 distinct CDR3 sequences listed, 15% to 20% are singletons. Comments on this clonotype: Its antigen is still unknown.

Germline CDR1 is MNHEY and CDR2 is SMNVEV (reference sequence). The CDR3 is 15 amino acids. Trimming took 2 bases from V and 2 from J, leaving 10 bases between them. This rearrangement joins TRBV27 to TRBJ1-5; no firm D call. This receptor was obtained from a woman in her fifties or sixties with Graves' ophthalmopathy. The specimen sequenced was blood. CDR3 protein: CASSLSLGGNQPQHF. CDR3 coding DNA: TGTGCCAGCAGTTTAAGCCTGGGAGGCAATCAGCCCCAGCATTTT.